Listed below are T cell receptor beta chains from one sample, sequenced in a study of lymphopenia after photon versus proton radiotherapy. The data were produced by immunoSEQ multiplex PCR, yet TCRdb's version contains in-frame clones alone and is incomplete. Among about 53,000 clones listed, 80% to 90% were seen once. The sequences come from peripheral blood, collected from a patient treated with photon-based radiotherapy. The receptors were gathered from a man aged 50 to 60 with gastric cancer. The CDR3 runs from the conserved cysteine through the conserved F or W. A D gene is named only where the DNA matches it firmly. Clone size is shown for a subset of rows, as once, few, many or a class of expanded clone.

d_gene	abundance	len	j_gene	v_gene	CDR3nt	CDR3aa
TRBD2	NA	17	TRBJ2-1	TRBV15	TGTGCCACCAGCAGCCGACCAAAGGCTAGCGGGAACAATGAGCAGTTCTTC	CATSSRPKASGNNEQFF
NA	NA	14	TRBJ2-5	TRBV4-1	TGCGCCAGCAGCCAATTGGGACTTAGAGAGACCCAGTACTTC	CASSQLGLRETQYF
TRBD1	NA	17	TRBJ1-4	TRBV6-4	TGTGCCAGCAGTGACTCACAGGGGGTGGGTACTAATGAAAAACTGTTTTTT	CASSDSQGVGTNEKLFF
TRBD2	NA	17	TRBJ2-3	TRBV5-4	TGTGCCAGCAGCTTGGAGGTAGCGCTAGCGGGAGAAGATACGCAGTATTTT	CASSLEVALAGEDTQYF
NA	NA	18	TRBJ2-3	TRBV25-1	TGTGCCAGCAGTGGGGGCCTCAAATACCGACCTAGCACAGATACGCAGTATTTT	CASSGGLKYRPSTDTQYF
TRBD2	NA	18	TRBJ2-5	TRBV9	TGTGCCAGCAGCCAAGGGGGTAGCGGGAGCTTTGGCGTCGAGACCCAGTACTTC	CASSQGGSGSFGVETQYF
TRBD1	NA	16	TRBJ2-7	TRBV19	TGTGCCAGTAGTAACCCCGGGACAGGGTCTGGAGACGAGCAGTACTTC	CASSNPGTGSGDEQYF
NA	NA	15	TRBJ2-7	TRBV11-2	TGTGCCAGCAGCCTTAGGCTCGGCAGTACCTACGAGCAGTACTTC	CASSLRLGSTYEQYF
NA	NA	16	TRBJ1-1	TRBV27	TGTGCCAGCGGTAACCGACAGGTTGTGAAGAACACTGAAGCTTTCTTT	CASGNRQVVKNTEAFF
NA	NA	14	TRBJ1-4	TRBV27	TGTGCCAGCAGTACGTACAGGGACAATGAAAAACTGTTTTTT	CASSTYRDNEKLFF
NA	NA	13	TRBJ2-3	TRBV7-9	TGTGCCAGCAGCTTAGTGGGCACAGATACGCAGTATTTT	CASSLVGTDTQYF
NA	NA	14	TRBJ2-2	TRBV29-1	TGCAGCGTTGCCGGCCTCCTCGTTGGCGGGGAGCTGTTTTTT	CSVAGLLVGGELFF
TRBD2	once	18	TRBJ2-3	TRBV9	TGTGCCAGCAGCCCTACTTTCCCCACTAGCGGGAGCACAGATACGCAGTATTTT	CASSPTFPTSGSTDTQYF
NA	NA	14	TRBJ1-5	TRBV16	TGTGCCAGCAGCCAAAACCCCAACGATCAGCCCCAGCATTTT	CASSQNPNDQPQHF
TRBD1	NA	13	TRBJ1-2	TRBV7-9	TGTGCCAGCAGCTCGTGGACAGGAATAGGCTACACCTTC	CASSSWTGIGYTF
NA	NA	13	TRBJ2-1	TRBV7-8	TGTGCCAGCAGCTTAGTGTCCGAGGGAAGGAAGTTCTTC	CASSLVSEGRKFF
NA	NA	13	TRBJ1-1	TRBV10-3	TGTGCCATTAAACAGGGAATAAACACTGAAGCTTTCTTT	CAIKQGINTEAFF
TRBD1	NA	20	TRBJ1-4	TRBV4-3	TGCGCCAGCAGCCAAGAGCCCGGGACAGGGTATTATATGGGGTCTGAAAAACTGTTTTTT	CASSQEPGTGYYMGSEKLFF
NA	once	13	TRBJ2-5	TRBV14	TGTGCCAGCAGCCAAGCGGTTCGAGAGACCCAGTACTTC	CASSQAVRETQYF
TRBD1	NA	18	TRBJ2-1	TRBV19	TGTGCCAGTAGTATTAAGGGGACAGGCCATGGCTCCTACAATGAGCAGTTCTTC	CASSIKGTGHGSYNEQFF
TRBD1	NA	15	TRBJ1-5	TRBV6-1	TGTGCCAGCCACTTAGTCAGGACAGGGAGCCAGCCCCAGCATTTT	CASHLVRTGSQPQHF
NA	NA	13	TRBJ1-1	TRBV19	TGTGCCAGTAGTATAGATAGAAACATTATGGCTTTCTTT	CASSIDRNIMAFF
NA	NA	13	TRBJ1-1	TRBV6-5	TGTGCCAGCAGAACGACAGAGAACACTGAAGCTTTCTTT	CASRTTENTEAFF
NA	once	15	TRBJ1-2	TRBV7-2	TGTGCCAGCAGCCTCGCCCTTCAAGCTAACTATGGCTACACCTTC	CASSLALQANYGYTF
NA	NA	13	TRBJ2-7	TRBV6-5	TGTGCCAGCAGTTGGACGGAAACTTACGAGCAGTACTTC	CASSWTETYEQYF
TRBD1	NA	14	TRBJ1-2	TRBV11-2	TGTGCCAGCAGCGCCGGGACAGGGGTTACTGGCTACACCTTC	CASSAGTGVTGYTF
TRBD2	NA	16	TRBJ2-1	TRBV13	TGTGCCAGCAGCTTTCCTAGCGGGAGGGCCTACAATGAGCAGTTCTTC	CASSFPSGRAYNEQFF
TRBD2	NA	15	TRBJ2-7	TRBV19	TGTGCCAGTAGTAGCAGACTAGCGGGAGTTTTCGAGCAGTACTTC	CASSSRLAGVFEQYF
NA	NA	11	TRBJ2-5	TRBV25-1	TGTGCCAGCAGTGGCCGGGACCTCCAGTACTTC	CASSGRDLQYF
TRBD2	NA	14	TRBJ2-2	TRBV5-1	TGCGCCAGCAGCAGGGACTATAACACCGGGGAGCTGTTTTTT	CASSRDYNTGELFF
NA	few	14	TRBJ1-5	TRBV19	TGTGCCAGTAGTATCGGGACAAACAATCAGCCCCAGCATTTT	CASSIGTNNQPQHF
NA	NA	13	TRBJ2-1	TRBV5-1	TGCGCCAGCAGCCAAGATAACCGCAATGAGCAGTTCTTC	CASSQDNRNEQFF
NA	NA	14	TRBJ2-5	TRBV19	TGTGCCAGTCGATACACTGACGAACAAGAGACCCAGTACTTC	CASRYTDEQETQYF
NA	NA	13	TRBJ2-5	TRBV7-2	TGTGCCAGTGACCCCGGGGGGCGGGAGACCCAGTACTTC	CASDPGGRETQYF
NA	NA	14	TRBJ1-1	TRBV11-2	TGTGCCAGCAGCCCGGGACAACCGAACACTGAAGCTTTCTTT	CASSPGQPNTEAFF
NA	NA	13	TRBJ2-1	TRBV15	TGTGCCACCAGCTTAAGTGGGCCTTCGGGGCAGTTCTTC	CATSLSGPSGQFF
TRBD2	NA	16	TRBJ2-7	TRBV11-3	TGTGCCAGCAGCTTAGATGGCCGCGGGGGGTCCTACGAGCAGTACTTC	CASSLDGRGGSYEQYF
NA	NA	16	TRBJ2-1	TRBV4-1	TGCGCCAGCAGCCAAGAAACCGGAGTCCTGTACAATGAGCAGTTCTTC	CASSQETGVLYNEQFF
TRBD2	NA	13	TRBJ2-1	TRBV19	TGTGCCAGTAGTATCGGGGGGAACAATGAGCAGTTCTTC	CASSIGGNNEQFF
TRBD1	once	15	TRBJ1-6	TRBV27	TGTGCCAGCAGACCTATTGACAGGGACAATTCACCCCTCCACTTT	CASRPIDRDNSPLHF
NA	few	14	TRBJ2-7	TRBV29-1	TGCAGCGTTGAAATGGGAGCGGACTCCTACGAGCAGTACTTC	CSVEMGADSYEQYF
NA	NA	13	TRBJ1-1	TRBV7-9	TGTGCCAGCAGCTTAGGTGGCGGCCTCGAAGCTTTCTTT	CASSLGGGLEAFF
TRBD1	NA	14	TRBJ2-2	TRBV7-9	TGTGCCAGCAGGCGGACAGGGAACACCGGGGAGCTGTTTTTT	CASRRTGNTGELFF
NA	NA	14	TRBJ1-1	TRBV2	TGTGCCAGCAGACCCAGGGGATTGGGCACTGAAGCTTTCTTT	CASRPRGLGTEAFF
TRBD2	NA	17	TRBJ2-1	TRBV5-1	TGCGCCAGCAGCTTGGATATCGCGGGAGGAGCCTACAATGAGCAGTTCTTC	CASSLDIAGGAYNEQFF
NA	NA	14	TRBJ1-4	TRBV5-5	TGTGCCAGCAGCTTGTACGGTGCGAATGAAAAACTGTTTTTT	CASSLYGANEKLFF
NA	NA	17	TRBJ2-7	TRBV29-1	TGCAGCGTGGGGGGGAACCGGACAGGGCTCAGCTCCTACGAGCAGTACTTC	CSVGGNRTGLSSYEQYF
TRBD2	NA	18	TRBJ2-1	TRBV10-2	TGCGCCAGCAGTGAGTCTGCGGGAGGGCCGGGGGATCAAAATGAGCAGTTCTTC	CASSESAGGPGDQNEQFF
NA	NA	13	TRBJ2-1	TRBV7-9	TGTGCCAGCAGCTTAGCCCCCCTGGTAGGGCAGTTCTTC	CASSLAPLVGQFF
NA	NA	13	TRBJ1-2	TRBV6-6	TGTGCCAGCATTAAGGAGGGGGTAGGTGGCTACACCTTC	CASIKEGVGGYTF
NA	NA	14	TRBJ2-7	TRBV7-2	TGTGCCAGCAGCTTAGTCGGGGCCAACTACGAGCAGTACTTC	CASSLVGANYEQYF
NA	few	13	TRBJ1-2	TRBV7-2	TGTGCCAGCAGCCCCGGGACTAACTATGGCTACACCTTC	CASSPGTNYGYTF
NA	NA	14	TRBJ2-2	TRBV5-4	TGTGCCAGCAGCTCAGGGGCCAACACCGGGGAGCTGTTTTTT	CASSSGANTGELFF
NA	NA	13	TRBJ2-3	TRBV11-2	TGTGCCAGCAGCCAGGACCGGGGAGGTACGCAGTATTTT	CASSQDRGGTQYF
TRBD1	NA	15	TRBJ2-3	TRBV6-4	TGTGCCAGCAGTGATGGACAGGGGAACACAGATACGCAGTATTTT	CASSDGQGNTDTQYF
TRBD1	NA	15	TRBJ2-1	TRBV7-9	TGTGCCAGCAGTTCCACCGGGACAGGGCACAATGAGCAGTTCTTC	CASSSTGTGHNEQFF
TRBD2	NA	17	TRBJ2-2	TRBV7-9	TGTGCCAGCAGCTCCTGGACTAGCGGGAGGCAGGCCGGGGAGCTGTTTTTT	CASSSWTSGRQAGELFF
TRBD2	NA	17	TRBJ2-7	TRBV7-4	TGTGCCAGCAGCGGTACTAGCGGGAGTTTCCTTAGGTACGAGCAGTACTTC	CASSGTSGSFLRYEQYF